This TCR beta chain was captured in a study of cytomegalovirus exposure and HLA in healthy donors. Across the whole study: Prior work identified under 130 million unique TCR beta sequences in 150 million to 200 million T cells. Some 85 million unique TCRs, all from HLA-typed donors, were included in an early release of the data.

About this clone: Its cognate antigen is unknown.

The study's findings and limits: In an earlier analysis, most TCR beta V segments were productive about 87% or about 30% of the time.

The PCR used 60 Vbeta and 13 Jbeta primers. As originally analysed: A follow-up analysis tallied around 76 million unique TCR beta chains, 8.5 million to 14 million shared. The table came from immunoSEQ multiplex PCR; TCRdb's copy has only in-frame clones and leaves some out. V, J and clone size are those of that table, while D and trimming were read from the DNA. The sample shows around 30,000 clones, approximately 90% of them seen only once. Between the trimmed V and J ends, which lost 3 bases and 0 bases, there was a span of 15 bases. The CDR3 totals 17 residues. The germline CDR1 and CDR2 sequences are SNHLY and FYNNEI.

The material sequenced was PBMCs. The rearrangement links TRBV2 to TRBJ2-4, with D possibly being TRBD2 (6 bases). The source of this sequence is a boy aged 5-17 years in good health and CMV-seronegative. CDR3 coding DNA: TGTGCCAGCAGTGATCGAGGGGCGGGATTAGCCAAAAACATTCAGTACTTC. This translates into CASSDRGAGLAKNIQYF.